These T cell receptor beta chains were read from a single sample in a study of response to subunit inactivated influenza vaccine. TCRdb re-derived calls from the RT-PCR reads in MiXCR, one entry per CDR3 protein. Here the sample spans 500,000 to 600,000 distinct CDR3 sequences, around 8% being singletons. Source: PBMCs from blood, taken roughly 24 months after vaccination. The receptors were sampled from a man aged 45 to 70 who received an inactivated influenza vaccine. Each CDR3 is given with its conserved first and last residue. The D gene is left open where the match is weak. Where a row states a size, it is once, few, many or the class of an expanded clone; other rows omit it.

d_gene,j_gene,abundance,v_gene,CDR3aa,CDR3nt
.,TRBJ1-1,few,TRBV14,CASSQVENTEAFF,TGTGCCAGCAGCCAAGTTGAGAACACTGAAGCTTTCTTT
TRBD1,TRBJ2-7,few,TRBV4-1,CASSQTGAVPYEQYF,TGCGCCAGCAGCCAAACAGGGGCCGTCCCCTACGAGCAGTACTTC
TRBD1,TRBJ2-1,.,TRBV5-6,CASSRRHGTGSNEQFF,TGTGCCAGCAGCCGGAGACACGGGACAGGGAGCAATGAGCAGTTCTTC
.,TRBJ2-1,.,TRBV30,CAWIPGHKVHEQFF,TGTGCCTGGATTCCGGGACACAAGGTTCATGAGCAGTTCTTC
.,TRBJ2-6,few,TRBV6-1,CASSGQFSASGANVLTF,TGTGCCAGCAGTGGACAGTTTAGTGCCTCTGGGGCCAACGTCCTGACTTTC
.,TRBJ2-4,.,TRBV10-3,CAISEGSQNIQYF,TGTGCCATCAGTGAGGGCAGCCAAAACATTCAGTACTTC
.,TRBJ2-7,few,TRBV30,CAWRRQGYEQYF,TGTGCCTGGAGGAGGCAGGGGTACGAGCAGTACTTC
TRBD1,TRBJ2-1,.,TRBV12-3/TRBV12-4,CASSNRRDRLHNEQFF,TGTGCCAGCAGCAACCGCCGGGACAGGCTTCACAATGAGCAGTTCTTC
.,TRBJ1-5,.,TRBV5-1,CASSPGRDQPQHF,TGCGCCAGCAGCCCCGGACGTGATCAGCCCCAGCATTTT
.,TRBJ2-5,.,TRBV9,CASSVWGDVETQYF,TGTGCCAGCAGCGTATGGGGGGACGTGGAGACCCAGTACTTC
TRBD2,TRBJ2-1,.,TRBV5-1,CASNGLAGGNEQFF,TGCGCCAGCAATGGACTAGCGGGGGGAAATGAGCAGTTCTTC
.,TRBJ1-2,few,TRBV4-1,CASSQEVVLGLHGYTF,TGCGCCAGCAGCCAAGAAGTTGTACTGGGGCTACATGGCTACACCTTC
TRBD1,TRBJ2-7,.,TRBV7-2,CASSNRDSHYEQYF,TGTGCCAGCAGCAACAGGGACAGTCACTACGAGCAGTACTTC
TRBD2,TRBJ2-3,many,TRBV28,CASSLAGGGITDTQYF,TGTGCCAGCAGTTTAGCAGGCGGGGGAATCACAGATACGCAGTATTTT
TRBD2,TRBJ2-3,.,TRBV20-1,CSATRLAGDSTDTQYF,TGCAGTGCTACCCGACTAGCGGGGGACAGCACAGATACGCAGTATTTT
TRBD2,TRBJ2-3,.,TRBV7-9,CASSIIRRGVSTDTQYF,TGTGCCAGCAGCATCATTCGCCGGGGGGTAAGCACAGATACGCAGTATTTT
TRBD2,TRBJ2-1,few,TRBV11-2,CASSSERGASYNEQFF,TGTGCCAGCAGCTCCGAGCGGGGGGCCTCCTACAATGAGCAGTTCTTC
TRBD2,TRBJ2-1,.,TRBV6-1,CASSPTHGSGLNEQFF,TGTGCCAGCAGTCCCACCCACGGTAGCGGGCTCAATGAGCAGTTCTTC
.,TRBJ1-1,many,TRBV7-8,CASSLGFRVTEAFF,TGTGCCAGCAGCTTGGGGTTCAGGGTCACTGAAGCTTTCTTT
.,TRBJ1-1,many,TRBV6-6,CASSYSHQGEAFF,TGTGCCAGCAGTTACTCCCACCAGGGGGAAGCTTTCTTT
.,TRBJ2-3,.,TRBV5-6,CASSRVKAATDTQYF,TGTGCCAGCAGCCGGGTAAAGGCGGCCACAGATACGCAGTATTTT
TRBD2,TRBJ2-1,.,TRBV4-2,CASSQALRASGANNEQFF,TGTGCCAGCAGCCAAGCCCTAAGGGCTAGCGGGGCGAACAATGAGCAGTTCTTC
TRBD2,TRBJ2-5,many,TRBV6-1,CASSQIAGGPQTQYF,TGTGCCAGCAGTCAGATAGCGGGAGGGCCTCAGACCCAGTACTTC
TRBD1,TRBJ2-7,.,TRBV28,CASSLPLAGGLYEQYF,TGTGCCAGCAGTTTACCGTTGGCAGGGGGTCTCTACGAGCAGTACTTC
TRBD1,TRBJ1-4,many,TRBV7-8,CASSLRTGNEKLFF,TGTGCCAGCAGCTTACGGACAGGAAATGAAAAACTGTTTTTT
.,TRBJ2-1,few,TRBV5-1,CASSWGPTRTGAEQFF,TGCGCCAGCAGCTGGGGACCGACTAGAACTGGTGCTGAGCAGTTCTTC
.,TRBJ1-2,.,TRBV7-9,CASSPGLVEYGYTF,TGTGCCAGCAGTCCCGGCCTAGTGGAGTATGGCTACACCTTC
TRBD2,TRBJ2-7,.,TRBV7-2,CASSFGSGRTGEQYF,TGTGCCAGCAGCTTTGGTAGCGGGAGAACAGGCGAGCAGTACTTC
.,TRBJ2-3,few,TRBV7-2,CASSSTGWGTQYF,TGTGCCAGCAGCTCGACCGGGTGGGGGACGCAGTATTTT
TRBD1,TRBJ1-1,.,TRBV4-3,CASSQAEGASTEAFF,TGCGCCAGCAGCCAAGCTGAGGGGGCTAGCACTGAAGCTTTCTTT
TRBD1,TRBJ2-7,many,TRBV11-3,CASSVIGTGHEQYF,TGTGCCAGCAGCGTCATAGGGACAGGGCACGAGCAGTACTTC
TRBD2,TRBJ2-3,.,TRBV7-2,CASSLGLAGAITDTQYF,TGTGCCAGCAGCTTAGGACTAGCGGGGGCAATCACAGATACGCAGTATTTT
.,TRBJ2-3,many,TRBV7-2,CASSLMGTDTQYF,TGTGCCAGCAGCTTAATGGGCACAGATACGCAGTATTTT
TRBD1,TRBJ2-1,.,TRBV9,CASSVRQGSYNEQFF,TGTGCCAGCAGCGTAAGACAGGGATCCTACAATGAGCAGTTCTTC
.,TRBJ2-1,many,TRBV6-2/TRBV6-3,CASSRGFLLYNEQFF,TGTGCCAGCAGTAGGGGGTTCCTTCTCTACAATGAGCAGTTCTTC
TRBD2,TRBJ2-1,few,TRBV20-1,CSARNLGLAGVIYEQFF,TGCAGTGCTAGAAACCTGGGACTAGCGGGAGTAATATATGAGCAGTTCTTC
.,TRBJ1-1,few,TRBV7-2,CASISPMYRTKRAFF,TGTGCCAGCATCTCACCGATGTACAGGACGAAACGAGCTTTCTTT
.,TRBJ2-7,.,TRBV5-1,CASQTGDGYEQYF,TGCGCCAGCCAGACTGGGGATGGCTACGAGCAGTACTTC
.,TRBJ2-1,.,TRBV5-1,CASSFSGIEQFF,TGCGCCAGCAGCTTTTCAGGGATTGAGCAGTTCTTC
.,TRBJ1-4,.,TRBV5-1,CASSRQNEKLFF,TGCGCCAGCAGCCGACAAAATGAAAAACTGTTTTTT
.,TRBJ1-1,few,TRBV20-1,CSARTGNRALAFF,TGCAGTGCTAGAACGGGGAACAGGGCATTAGCTTTCTTT
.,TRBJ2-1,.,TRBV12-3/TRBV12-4,CASSGPFPAYNEQFF,TGTGCCAGCAGTGGCCCTTTCCCCGCCTACAATGAGCAGTTCTTC
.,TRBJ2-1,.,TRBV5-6,CASSLGQMAYNEQFF,TGTGCCAGCAGCTTGGGACAGATGGCATACAATGAGCAGTTCTTC
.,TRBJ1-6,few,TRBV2,CASSQTGLSGSPLHF,TGTGCCAGCAGCCAGACAGGATTGAGTGGGTCACCCCTCCACTTT
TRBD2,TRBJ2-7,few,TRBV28,CASRPGIAGVYEQYF,TGTGCCAGCAGACCCGGGATAGCGGGAGTTTACGAGCAGTACTTC
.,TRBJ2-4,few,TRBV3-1,CASSPGQPGNIQYF,TGTGCCAGCAGCCCCGGACAACCCGGGAACATTCAGTACTTC
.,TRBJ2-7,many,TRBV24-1,CATSDGLTSYEQYF,TGTGCCACCAGTGACGGGCTTACCTCCTACGAGCAGTACTTC
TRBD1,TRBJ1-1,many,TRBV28,CASSWGQGELNTEAFF,TGTGCCAGCAGTTGGGGACAGGGGGAGCTGAACACTGAAGCTTTCTTT
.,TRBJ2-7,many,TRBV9,CASSQGTFYEQYF,TGTGCCAGCAGCCAAGGGACATTCTACGAGCAGTACTTC
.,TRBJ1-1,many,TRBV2,CASKEGVGTEAFF,TGTGCCAGCAAGGAAGGGGTCGGTACTGAAGCTTTCTTT
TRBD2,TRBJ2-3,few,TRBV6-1,CASSQGLAGATQYF,TGTGCCAGCAGCCAGGGACTAGCGGGGGCTACGCAGTATTTT
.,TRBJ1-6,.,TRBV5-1,CASSLEAGDNSPLHF,TGCGCCAGCAGCTTGGAAGCGGGGGATAATTCACCCCTCCACTTT
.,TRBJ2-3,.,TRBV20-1,CSARRDPSTDTQYF,TGCAGTGCTAGACGCGACCCTAGCACAGATACGCAGTATTTT